This record concerns one TCR beta chain sequence. Original data processing: It was from reference gene primer amplification that nucleated cell counts were estimated. Sequencing used immunoSEQ multiplex PCR; TCRdb keeps in-frame clones, though not all of them. V and J calls and clone size are as listed in that table; D and trimming were resolved from the DNA. The table has approximately 200,000 clones, approximately 83% seen once. This sample is part of a study of blood T cell repertoires in COVID-19. On the study more broadly: Spain, Italy and the United States supplied samples that represented acute and convalescent COVID-19. The cDNA or gDNA used as material had been derived from T cells, B-cell-depleted T cells, or PBMCs.

This TCR was recovered from a woman aged 50 to 60 with acute or convalescent COVID-19. Input material: peripheral blood.

The CDR3 region is CASKRDRGAGANVLTF. The CDR3 region has the DNA TGTGCCAGCAAGCGGGACAGGGGGGCTGGGGCCAACGTCCTGACTTTC. This chain uses TRBV2 with TRBJ2-6; 11 bases are a match to TRBD1. The CDR3 consists of 16 residues. V was clipped by 7 bases and J by 2 bases; unmatched bases: 4. Germline CDR1 SNHLY, CDR2 FYNNEI.